This T cell receptor (beta chain) was observed in a study of blood T cells in healthy people across ages. Study summary: Researchers report that template switching captured about one barcoded beta molecule per two T cells.

It was with a sample-barcoded 5' primer and a J-beta primer mix that a second PCR of about 6 to 12 cycles was run. A tag from a template-switch adaptor with 12 random nucleotides marked each cDNA molecule. Using its own MiXCR run on the 5' RACE reads, TCRdb lists one record per CDR3 protein. There are fewer than 2,000,000 distinct CDR3 sequences in the sample; roughly 32% occur only once, and around 10% lies in the top ten. Germline loops: CDR1 MGHRA, CDR2 YSYEKL. This CDR3 is 14 amino acids long. Healthy Caucasian individuals from Russia aged about 6 to 100 were enrolled as donors. Notes on this clonotype: Given a much more abundant clone one base away, this may be a read error.

This TCR came from a woman in her twenties or thirties in good health. The sequencing sample was made of blood. The rearrangement joins TRBV4-1 to TRBJ2-5, with 7 bases lining up with TRBD1. The DNA of the CDR3 is TGCGCCAGCAGCCAAGACCAGGGGGATGAGACCCTGTACTTC. Its translation: CASSQDQGDETLYF.